A single sample is the source of the 21 T cell receptor beta chains below, sequenced in a study of OX40 agonist ivuxolimab in advanced cancers. Libraries were prepared by immunoSEQ multiplex PCR; TCRdb keeps only in-frame clonotypes and omits some of them. The data show approximately 76,000 clones, 75% to 90% seen once. Sequenced here: CD4+ or CD8+ T cells sorted from blood, sampled in a trial of the OX40 agonist ivuxolimab. These receptors all stem from an adult with an advanced solid tumor such as melanoma, head and neck, liver or kidney cancer.

The chain uses TRBV27 and TRBJ1-2, with D possibly being TRBD1 (5 bases). Trimming shortened V by 5 bases and J by 4 bases, and 14 bases separated the two germline ends. From germline, CDR1 is MNHEY and CDR2 SMNVEV (reference sequence). CDR3 length: 14 amino acids. For the CDR3, the DNA is TGTGCCAGCAGTACAAACAGTGGGGCCTATGGCTACACCTTC. Translated, it gives CASSTNSGAYGYTF.

The genes are TRBV5-1 and TRBJ1-2; TRBD1 might be the D (5 bases). CDR3 length: 12 residues. Trimming cost V 4 bases and J 7 bases, with 11 bases left between them. Germline V CDR1 and CDR2: SGHRS, YFSETQ. The CDR3 here is CASSTGLIGYTF. CDR3 nucleotide sequence: TGCGCCAGCAGCACAGGACTTATTGGCTACACCTTC.

The J gene is TRBJ2-3, the V gene TRBV7-2, with D possibly being TRBD2 (5 bases). Germline V gene lookup returns CDR1 SGHTA and CDR2 FQGNSA. The CDR3 totals 15 residues. Between the trimmed V and J ends, which lost 0 bases and 2 bases, there was a span of 9 bases. The CDR3 loop is CASSLAQRYTDTQYF. DNA for the CDR3: TGTGCCAGCAGCTTAGCTCAGCGGTACACAGATACGCAGTATTTT.

The V call is TRBV10-2, the J call TRBJ2-7; D is undetermined. The CDR3 has 12 amino acids. CDR1 and CDR2 (germline): WSHSY, SAAADI. Trimming removed 5 bases at V and 3 bases at J, with 8 bases between. The CDR3 region has the DNA TGCGCCAGCAGTATCGGTGGCTACGAGCAGTACTTC. It encodes CASSIGGYEQYF.

The chain has TRBV10-2 and TRBJ2-5; 9 bases line up with TRBD2. J gave up 2 bases and V 3 bases, and 1 base lay outside the gene matches. This CDR3 has 14 amino acids. CDR1 is WSHSY, CDR2 SAAADI, per germline. The CDR3 loop is CASSDLAGQETQYF. Here the CDR3 DNA reads TGCGCCAGCAGTGACCTAGCGGGGCAAGAGACCCAGTACTTC.

The chain recombines TRBV4-1 with TRBJ2-4, with D maybe TRBD2 (6 bases). V dropped 0 bases and J dropped 0 bases, with 15 bases sitting between them. The CDR3 has 18 residues. The germline gives CDR1 MGHRA, CDR2 YSYEKL. CDR3 sequence: CASSQDLWGVLAKNIQYF. As DNA, the CDR3 is TGCGCCAGCAGCCAAGATCTGTGGGGGGTACTAGCCAAAAACATTCAGTACTTC.

The chain carries TRBV29-1 and TRBJ2-1; no reliable D call. The CDR3 has 11 residues. V gave up 5 bases and J gave up 5 bases, with 7 bases separating them. From germline, CDR1 is SQVTM and CDR2 ANQGSEA. CDR3 region: CSVLRHNEQFF. CDR3 DNA sequence: TGCAGCGTTCTGCGTCACAATGAGCAGTTCTTC.

The J gene is TRBJ2-7, the V gene TRBV4-2, with 7 bases that match TRBD1. V shed 1 base and J 4 bases; nucleotides not matched to a gene: 10. This CDR3 region has 16 residues. Germline V gives CDR1 LGHNA, CDR2 YNFKEQ. CDR3 nucleotide sequence: TGTGCCAGCAGCCAAGTGGGAGTGACAGGGAATTACGAGCAGTACTTC. Its translation is CASSQVGVTGNYEQYF.

This rearrangement joins TRBV5-6 to TRBJ2-2; the D gene is possibly TRBD1 (5 bases). Trimming took off 0 bases at V and 4 bases at J, with 13 bases between the two ends. Per germline, CDR1 SGHDT and CDR2 YYEEEE. The CDR3 covers 16 residues. CDR3 sequence reads: CASSLGAGWVTGELFF. The CDR3 nucleotides are TGTGCCAGCAGCTTGGGGGCAGGGTGGGTCACCGGGGAGCTGTTTTTT.

This clone was detected only once. The V gene is TRBV18, the J gene TRBJ1-1; 10 bases line up with TRBD1. The V and J ends lost 2 bases and 7 bases, in that order; junction bases with no gene match: 1. CDR1 and CDR2 (germline): KGHSH, LQKENI. The CDR3 length is 13 residues. CDR3 sequence (DNA): TGTGCCAGCTCACCAGGGGACAGGGGTGAAGCTTTCTTT. This sequence encodes CASSPGDRGEAFF.

The rearrangement links TRBV6-1 to TRBJ1-2; 9 positions match TRBD1. The CDR3 spans 18 residues. Germline V gene lookup returns CDR1 MNHNS and CDR2 SASEGT. With 4 bases clipped from V and 8 bases from J, the junction kept 20 bases outside the gene matches. CDR3 coding DNA: TGTGCCAGCAGTGGACAGAAAACCGGGACAGGGTATGGTAGGGGCTACACCTTC. It yields the protein CASSGQKTGTGYGRGYTF.

This clone occurred a few times. Written as DNA, the CDR3 is TGCAGCGTCCCGGGACTAGCGGTTCTAAGCTCCTACAATGAGCAGTTCTTC. Translating gives CSVPGLAVLSSYNEQFF. The J gene is TRBJ2-1, the V gene TRBV29-1; 11 bases line up with TRBD2. The germline gives CDR1 SQVTM, CDR2 ANQGSEA. The V and J ends lost 6 bases and 0 bases, in that order; junction bases with no gene match: 10. The CDR3 runs to 17 residues.

This sequence joins TRBV10-1 and TRBJ2-1, with 13 bases that match TRBD2. Germline CDR1 reads WNHNN; CDR2 reads SYGVQD (reference sequence). This CDR3 region has 15 residues. V gave up 2 bases and J gave up 9 bases; unmatched junction bases: 4. CDR3 in DNA: TGCGCCAGCAGTGAGCGGACTAGCGGGAGCGGTGAGCAGTTCTTC. This translates into CASSERTSGSGEQFF.

About this clone itself: The germline gene is not matched at one end of the junction; a read error may be the cause. This sequence joins TRBV5-6 and TRBJ1-6; D is undetermined. The CDR3 length is 15 residues. Germline CDR1 reads SGHDT; CDR2 reads YYEEEE. In DNA, the CDR3 is TGTGCCAGCACCACCCCTTCCTCCCATAATTCACCCCTCCACTTT. This sequence encodes CASTTPSSHNSPLHF.

This clone was seen a few times. This chain connects TRBV19 to TRBJ2-1; no definite D call. The germline V and J ends were trimmed by 3 bases and 1 base, with 1 base remaining between them. Per germline, CDR1 LNHDA and CDR2 SQIVND (reference sequence). The CDR3 consists of 12 residues. The CDR3 loop reads CASSISYNEQFF. The DNA of the CDR3 is TGTGCCAGTAGTATTTCCTACAATGAGCAGTTCTTC.

This chain joins TRBV7-2 and TRBJ2-5; 8 positions match TRBD2. Unmatched junction bases numbered 10, after V lost 5 bases and J lost 8 bases. Per the germline V gene, CDR1 is SGHTA and CDR2 is FQGNSA. CDR3 size: 14 residues. Here the CDR3 reads CASSPTGGAGTQYF. The CDR3 DNA follows: TGTGCCAGCAGCCCCACGGGGGGGGCGGGTACCCAGTACTTC.

The genes are TRBV7-9 and TRBJ2-7; D could derive from TRBD1 or TRBD2 (6 bases each). The CDR3 spans 12 residues. With 11 bases removed from V and 2 bases from J, the gap between germline ends came to 13 bases. Germline V gene lookup returns CDR1 SEHNR and CDR2 FQNEAQ (reference sequence). For the CDR3, the DNA is TGTGCCTCGGGGGCAGGGGCCTACGAGCAGTACTTC. Translation: CASGAGAYEQYF.

J is TRBJ2-2 and V is TRBV5-1; 10 nucleotides line up with TRBD1. Per germline, CDR1 SGHRS and CDR2 YFSETQ. CDR3 size: 16 residues. The V gene end was trimmed by 1 base and the J gene end by 5 bases; junction bases not matched to a gene: 5. Here the CDR3 reads CASSLNGQGGTGELFF. Here the CDR3 DNA reads TGCGCCAGCAGCTTGAATGGACAGGGGGGTACCGGGGAGCTGTTTTTT.

The chain uses TRBV19 and TRBJ2-5; 9 bases align to TRBD1. The CDR3 covers 16 residues. Germline trimming cut 1 base from V and 4 bases from J; bases unmatched to any gene: 7. Germline CDR1 is LNHDA and CDR2 is SQIVND (reference sequence). CDR3 bases: TGTGCCAGTAGTATAGTTGACAGGGGGGTTGGAGAGACCCAGTACTTC. This sequence encodes CASSIVDRGVGETQYF.

The V gene is TRBV30, the J gene TRBJ1-2, with D unclear. This CDR3 has 13 amino acids. Trimming left V 0 bases short and J 8 bases short, with 13 bases between. Germline CDR1 reads GTSNPN; CDR2 reads SVGIG (reference sequence). In DNA, the CDR3 is TGTGCCTGGAGTGTACGACAAGGAGGCGGCTACACCTTC. Protein product: CAWSVRQGGGYTF.

The rearrangement links TRBV5-6 to TRBJ2-2; D is possibly TRBD1 (6 bases). This CDR3 is 16 amino acids long. From germline, CDR1 is SGHDT and CDR2 YYEEEE. Trimming removed 0 bases at V and 6 bases at J, with 15 bases between. The CDR3 sequence is CASSLAVLWGPGELFF. The CDR3 DNA reads TGTGCCAGCAGCTTGGCCGTTCTTTGGGGGCCCGGGGAGCTGTTTTTT.